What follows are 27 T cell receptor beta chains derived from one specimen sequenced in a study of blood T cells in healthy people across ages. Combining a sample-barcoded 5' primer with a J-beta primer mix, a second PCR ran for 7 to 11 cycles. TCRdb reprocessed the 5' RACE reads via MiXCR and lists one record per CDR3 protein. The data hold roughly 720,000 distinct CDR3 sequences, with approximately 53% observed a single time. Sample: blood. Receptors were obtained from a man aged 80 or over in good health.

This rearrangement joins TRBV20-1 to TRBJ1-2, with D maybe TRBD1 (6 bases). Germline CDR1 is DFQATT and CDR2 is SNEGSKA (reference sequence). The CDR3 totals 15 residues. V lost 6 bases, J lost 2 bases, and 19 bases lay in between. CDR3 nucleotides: TGCAGTGCCGATTCCGGGGGGGCGGGAAACTATGGCTACACCTTC. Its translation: CSADSGGAGNYGYTF.

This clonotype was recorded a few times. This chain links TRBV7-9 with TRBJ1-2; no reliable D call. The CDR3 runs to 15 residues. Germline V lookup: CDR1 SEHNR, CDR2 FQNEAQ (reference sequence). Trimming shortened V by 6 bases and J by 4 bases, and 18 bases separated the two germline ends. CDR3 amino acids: CASSSGSLHLYGYTF. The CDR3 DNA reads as TGTGCCAGCAGTTCCGGGTCCCTCCACCTCTATGGCTACACCTTC.

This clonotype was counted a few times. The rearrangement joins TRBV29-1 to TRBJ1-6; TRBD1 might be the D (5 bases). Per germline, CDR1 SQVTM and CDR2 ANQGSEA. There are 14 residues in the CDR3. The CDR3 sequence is CSALEGTSNSPLHF. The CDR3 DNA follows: TGCAGTGCCCTCGAAGGGACGTCTAATTCACCCCTCCACTTT.

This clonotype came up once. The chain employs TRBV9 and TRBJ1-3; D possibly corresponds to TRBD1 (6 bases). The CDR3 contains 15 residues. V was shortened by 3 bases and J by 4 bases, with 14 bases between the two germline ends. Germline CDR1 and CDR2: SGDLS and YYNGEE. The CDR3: CASSAEGVTGNTIYF. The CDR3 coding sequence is TGTGCCAGCAGCGCCGAGGGGGTAACGGGAAACACCATATATTTT.

CDR3 loop: CASSLGAGYMNTEAFF. The CDR3 DNA follows: TGTGCCAGCAGCTTAGGGGCGGGGTATATGAACACTGAAGCTTTCTTT. The rearrangement uses TRBV7-2 and TRBJ1-1; D uncertain. V lost 1 base and J lost 0, with 12 bases in between. The CDR3 covers 16 residues. Germline-derived CDR1 and CDR2 are SGHTA and FQGNSA.

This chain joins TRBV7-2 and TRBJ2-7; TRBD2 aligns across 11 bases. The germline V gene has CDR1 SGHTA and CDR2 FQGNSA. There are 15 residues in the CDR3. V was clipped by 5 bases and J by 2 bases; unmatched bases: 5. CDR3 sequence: CASSTPGLAAYEQYF. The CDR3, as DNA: TGTGCCAGCAGCACTCCGGGACTAGCGGCCTACGAGCAGTACTTC.

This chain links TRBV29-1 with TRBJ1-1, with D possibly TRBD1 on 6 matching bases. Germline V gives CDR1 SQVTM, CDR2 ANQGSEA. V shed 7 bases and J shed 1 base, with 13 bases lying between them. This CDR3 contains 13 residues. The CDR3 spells CSARAGANTEAFF. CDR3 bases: TGCAGCGCCCGGGCAGGGGCGAACACTGAAGCTTTCTTT.

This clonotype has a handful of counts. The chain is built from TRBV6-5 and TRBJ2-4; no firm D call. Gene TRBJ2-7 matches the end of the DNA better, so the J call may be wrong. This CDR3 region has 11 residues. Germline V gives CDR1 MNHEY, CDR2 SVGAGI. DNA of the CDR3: TGTGCCAGCAGGTTCTTGGACGAGCAGTACTTC. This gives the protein CASRFLDEQYF.

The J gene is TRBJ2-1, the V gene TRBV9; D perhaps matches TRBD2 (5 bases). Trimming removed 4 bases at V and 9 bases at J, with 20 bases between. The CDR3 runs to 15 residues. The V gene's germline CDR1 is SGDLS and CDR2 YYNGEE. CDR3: CASSPRSEPWGEQFF. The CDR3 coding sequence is TGTGCCAGCAGCCCCCGTAGCGAGCCTTGGGGTGAGCAGTTCTTC.

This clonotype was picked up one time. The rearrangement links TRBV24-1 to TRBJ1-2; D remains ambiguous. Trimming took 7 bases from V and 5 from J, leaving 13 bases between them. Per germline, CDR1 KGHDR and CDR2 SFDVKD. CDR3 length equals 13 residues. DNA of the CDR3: TGTGCCACCAGCCAGGCCCCTGCTTATGGCTACACCTTC. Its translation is CATSQAPAYGYTF.

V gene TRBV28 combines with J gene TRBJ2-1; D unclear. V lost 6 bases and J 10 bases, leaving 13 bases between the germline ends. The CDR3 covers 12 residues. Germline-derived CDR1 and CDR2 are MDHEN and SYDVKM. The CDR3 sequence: CASRSVGNEQFF. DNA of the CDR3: TGTGCCAGCAGATCAGTGGGTAACGAGCAGTTCTTC.

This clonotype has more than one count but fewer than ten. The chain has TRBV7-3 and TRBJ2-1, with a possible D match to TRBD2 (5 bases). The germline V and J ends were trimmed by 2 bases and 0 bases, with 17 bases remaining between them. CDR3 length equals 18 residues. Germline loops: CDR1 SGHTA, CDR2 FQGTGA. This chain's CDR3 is CASSLGLLGSGSYNEQFF. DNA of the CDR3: TGTGCCAGCAGCTTAGGGCTATTGGGGAGCGGCTCCTACAATGAGCAGTTCTTC.

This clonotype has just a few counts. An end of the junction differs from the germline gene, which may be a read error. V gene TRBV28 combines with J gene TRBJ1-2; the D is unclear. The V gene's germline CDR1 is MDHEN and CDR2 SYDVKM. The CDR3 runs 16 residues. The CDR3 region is CASTLHTGVSGDGYTF. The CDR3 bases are TGTGCTAGCACTCTTCACACTGGAGTCTCTGGGGATGGCTACACCTTC.

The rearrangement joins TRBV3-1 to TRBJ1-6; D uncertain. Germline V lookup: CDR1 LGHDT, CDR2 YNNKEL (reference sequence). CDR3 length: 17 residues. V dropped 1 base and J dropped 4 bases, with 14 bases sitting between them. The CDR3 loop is CASSQGQAGEYNSPLHF. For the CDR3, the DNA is TGTGCCAGCAGCCAAGGACAAGCGGGAGAGTATAATTCACCCCTCCACTTT.

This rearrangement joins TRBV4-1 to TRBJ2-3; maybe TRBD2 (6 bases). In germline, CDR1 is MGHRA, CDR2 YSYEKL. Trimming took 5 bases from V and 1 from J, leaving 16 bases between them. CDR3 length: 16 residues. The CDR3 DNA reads TGCGCCAGCAGCGGCGGGGCGGGATGGCGCACAGATACGCAGTATTTT. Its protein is CASSGGAGWRTDTQYF.

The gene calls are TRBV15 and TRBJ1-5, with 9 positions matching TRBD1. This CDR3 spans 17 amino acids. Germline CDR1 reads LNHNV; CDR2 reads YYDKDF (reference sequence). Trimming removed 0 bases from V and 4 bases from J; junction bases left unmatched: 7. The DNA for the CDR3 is TGTGCCACCAGCAGAGATATCGGGACAGGGACAAATCAGCCCCAGCATTTT. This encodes CATSRDIGTGTNQPQHF.

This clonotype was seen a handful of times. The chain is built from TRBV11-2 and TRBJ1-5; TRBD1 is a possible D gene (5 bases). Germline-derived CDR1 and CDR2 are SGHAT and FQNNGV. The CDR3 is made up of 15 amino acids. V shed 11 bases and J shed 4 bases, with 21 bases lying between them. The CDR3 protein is CARRRGGFRNQPQHF. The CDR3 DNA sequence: TGTGCCCGGCGCCGGGGGGGATTTCGAAATCAGCCCCAGCATTTT.

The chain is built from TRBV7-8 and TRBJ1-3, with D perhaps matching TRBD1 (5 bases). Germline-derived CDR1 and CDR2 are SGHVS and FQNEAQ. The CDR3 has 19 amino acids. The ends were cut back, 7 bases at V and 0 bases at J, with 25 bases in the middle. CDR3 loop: CASKRSRDGGQSSGNTIYF. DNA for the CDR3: TGTGCCAGCAAACGGTCCCGGGACGGCGGCCAAAGCTCTGGAAACACCATATATTTT.

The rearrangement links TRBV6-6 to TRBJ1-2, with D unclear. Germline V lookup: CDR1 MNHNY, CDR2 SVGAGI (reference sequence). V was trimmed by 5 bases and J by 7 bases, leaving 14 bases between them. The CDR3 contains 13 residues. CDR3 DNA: TGTGCCAGCAGTCCCCGGGATCCCAGTGGCTACACCTTC. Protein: CASSPRDPSGYTF.

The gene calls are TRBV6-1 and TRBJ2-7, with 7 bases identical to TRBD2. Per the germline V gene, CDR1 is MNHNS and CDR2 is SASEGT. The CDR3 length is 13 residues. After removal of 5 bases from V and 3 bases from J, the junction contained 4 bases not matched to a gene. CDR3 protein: CASSLREDYEQYF. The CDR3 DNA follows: TGTGCCAGCAGTCTCCGGGAGGACTACGAGCAGTACTTC.

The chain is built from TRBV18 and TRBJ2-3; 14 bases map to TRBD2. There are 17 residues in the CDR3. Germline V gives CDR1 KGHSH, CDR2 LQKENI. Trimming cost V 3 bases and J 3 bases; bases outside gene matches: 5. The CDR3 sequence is CASSPTRTSGRTDTQYF. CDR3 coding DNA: TGTGCCAGCTCACCCACTCGGACTAGCGGGAGGACAGATACGCAGTATTTT.

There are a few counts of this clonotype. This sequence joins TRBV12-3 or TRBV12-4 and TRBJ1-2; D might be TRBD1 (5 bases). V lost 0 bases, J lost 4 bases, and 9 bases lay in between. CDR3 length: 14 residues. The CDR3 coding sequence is TGTGCCAGCAGTTTAGCGCCCAGGGCCTATGGCTACACCTTC. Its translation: CASSLAPRAYGYTF.

The CDR3 loop reads CASRPGAPGVNSPLHF. CDR3 sequence (DNA): TGTGCCAGCAGGCCAGGGGCGCCAGGGGTTAATTCACCCCTCCACTTT. The genes are TRBV7-8 and TRBJ1-6, with D possibly TRBD1 on 6 matching bases. The CDR3 is 16 residues long. Germline CDR1 reads SGHVS; CDR2 reads FQNEAQ. The V and J ends lost 6 bases and 6 bases respectively, with 18 bases between them.

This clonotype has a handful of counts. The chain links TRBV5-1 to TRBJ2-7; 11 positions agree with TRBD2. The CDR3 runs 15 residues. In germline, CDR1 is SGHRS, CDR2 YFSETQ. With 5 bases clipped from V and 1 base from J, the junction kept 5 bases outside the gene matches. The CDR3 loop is CASRLGLAVSYEQYF. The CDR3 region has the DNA TGCGCCAGCAGACTGGGACTAGCGGTTTCCTACGAGCAGTACTTC.

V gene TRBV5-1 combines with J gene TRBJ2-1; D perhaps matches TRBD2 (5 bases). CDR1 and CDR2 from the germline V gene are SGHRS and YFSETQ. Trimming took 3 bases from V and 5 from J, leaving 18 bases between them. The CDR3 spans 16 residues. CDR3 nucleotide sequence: TGCGCCAGCAGCTCTACCCTTGCGGGCGGAGACAATGAGCAGTTCTTC. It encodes CASSSTLAGGDNEQFF.

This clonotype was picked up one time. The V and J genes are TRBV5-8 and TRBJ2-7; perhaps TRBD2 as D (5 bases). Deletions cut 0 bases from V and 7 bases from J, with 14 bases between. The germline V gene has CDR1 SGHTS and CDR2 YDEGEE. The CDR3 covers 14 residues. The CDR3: CASSLGWSAGEQYF. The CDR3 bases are TGTGCCAGCAGCTTGGGGTGGTCTGCGGGTGAGCAGTACTTC.

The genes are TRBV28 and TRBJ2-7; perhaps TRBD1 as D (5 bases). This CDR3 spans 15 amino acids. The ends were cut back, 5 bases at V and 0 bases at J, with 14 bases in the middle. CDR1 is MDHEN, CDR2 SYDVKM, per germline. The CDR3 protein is CASSPRQRSSYEQYF. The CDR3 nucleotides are TGTGCCAGCAGTCCCCGACAGAGAAGCTCCTACGAGCAGTACTTC.